Listed here are 31 T cell receptor beta chains from one sample, sequenced in a study of HIV-infected children after antiretroviral therapy interruption (dated by TCRdb to the late 2010s). The receptor library was made with 3' RACE. Reads for this sample came from an Illumina MiSeq. TCR libraries were constructed from RNA with a 3' RACE protocol that used unique molecular identifiers to correct for PCR amplification bias. In-frame beta chains were kept once TCRdb had trimmed the public reads at Q25 with fastp and called clones with MiXCR. Rows merge per CDR3 protein into single entries with the most common DNA and genes. The sample table holds about 89,000 distinct CDR3 sequences, of which 6.9% were seen once. The top ten clonotypes cover roughly 1% of the sample. Per the publication, the treatment or condition label means: PENTA 11 planned treatment interruption arm or continuous ART arm. The input for sequencing was CD45RA+ CD4+ T cells from PBMCs, pooled from several time points, taken from a donor given antiretroviral therapy, either interrupted or continuous. The cell subset or site label on this specimen signifies: naive CD4+ CD45RA+ CD45RO- T cells. Receptor source: a pool of human donors with HIV.

This clonotype was counted at least ten times. The chain combines TRBV11-3 with TRBJ2-2; the D gene could be TRBD1 or TRBD2 (5 bases each). The germline V gene has CDR1 SGHNT and CDR2 YENEEA. V gave up 5 bases and J gave up 6 bases, with 7 bases separating them. The CDR3 covers 12 residues. CDR3 in amino acids: CASSRGAGELFF. The CDR3 DNA reads TGTGCCAGCAGCCGAGGGGCCGGGGAGCTGTTTTTT.

This clonotype was observed many times. V and J are TRBV28 and TRBJ2-1; no firm D call. With 3 bases removed from V and 4 bases from J, the gap between germline ends came to 10 bases. CDR1 and CDR2 from the germline V gene are MDHEN and SYDVKM. CDR3 size: 14 residues. The CDR3 DNA sequence: TGTGCCAGCAGTTTGGCCCATGCATACAATGAGCAGTTCTTC. The encoded protein is CASSLAHAYNEQFF.

This clonotype was found many times. V is TRBV13 and J is TRBJ2-1, with D possibly TRBD2 on 6 matching bases. The CDR3 consists of 15 residues. Between the trimmed V and J ends, which lost 6 bases and 6 bases, there was a span of 18 bases. The germline CDR1 and CDR2 sequences are PRHDT and FYEKMQ (reference sequence). CDR3 region: CASRPRSGTFNEQFF. The CDR3 DNA follows: TGTGCCAGCAGGCCCCGCTCAGGGACTTTCAATGAGCAGTTCTTC.

In its sample, this clonotype was seen many times. This sequence joins TRBV19 and TRBJ2-2; perhaps TRBD2 as D (5 bases). The CDR3 consists of 13 residues. V was trimmed by 6 bases and J by 2 bases, leaving 7 bases between them. Germline lookup yields CDR1 LNHDA and CDR2 SQIVND (reference sequence). CDR3 protein: CASRPSNTGELFF. CDR3 DNA sequence: TGTGCCAGTAGGCCTAGCAACACCGGGGAGCTGTTTTTT.

This clonotype occurred many times. The chain joins TRBV10-1 to TRBJ1-1; D not certain. Germline V gives CDR1 WNHNN, CDR2 SYGVQD (reference sequence). V gave up 2 bases and J gave up 5 bases, with 9 bases separating them. This CDR3 contains 13 residues. CDR3 amino acids: CASSEGRRTEAFF. In DNA, the CDR3 is TGCGCCAGCAGTGAGGGGAGGCGGACTGAAGCTTTCTTT.

At least ten counts were recorded for this clonotype. This chain connects TRBV10-3 to TRBJ2-5, with TRBD1 matching over 12 bases. The CDR3 has 13 amino acids. Germline V CDR1 and CDR2: ENHRY, SYGVKD. The V and J ends lost 10 bases and 5 bases, in that order; junction bases with no gene match: 5. This CDR3 reads CATGQGAQETQYF. The CDR3 DNA sequence: TGTGCCACGGGACAGGGGGCACAGGAGACCCAGTACTTC.

This clonotype has ten or more counts. This sequence joins TRBV2 and TRBJ1-5; 7 bases fit TRBD1. The V and J ends lost 8 bases and 1 base, in that order; junction bases with no gene match: 8. From germline, CDR1 is SNHLY and CDR2 FYNNEI. CDR3 length: 15 amino acids. Here the CDR3 DNA reads TGTGCCAGCGGTACTACAGGGGTAAGCAATCAGCCCCAGCATTTT. It translates to CASGTTGVSNQPQHF.

Ten or more counts support this clonotype. The chain combines TRBV5-1 with TRBJ2-3, with TRBD2 identical over 9 bases. The V gene's germline CDR1 is SGHRS and CDR2 YFSETQ. The CDR3 is 16 amino acids. Losses at the gene ends were 4 bases for V and 0 bases for J; bases not matched to a gene: 6. The CDR3, as DNA: TGCGCCAGCAGCCCGTTAACTAGCGGGAGCACAGATACGCAGTATTTT. Translated, it gives CASSPLTSGSTDTQYF.

This chain joins TRBV15 and TRBJ2-1; 7 bases are shared with TRBD2. With 0 bases clipped from V and 9 bases from J, the junction kept 5 bases outside the gene matches. The CDR3 consists of 14 residues. Germline CDR1 LNHNV, CDR2 YYDKDF (reference sequence). The CDR3 loop reads CATSRDLLAVEQFF. The CDR3 region has the DNA TGTGCCACCAGCAGAGATCTCCTAGCGGTTGAGCAGTTCTTC. Full variable domain (remainder filled in from reference TRBV15 and TRBJ2-1): DAMVIQNPRYQVTQFGKPVTLSCSQTLNHNVMYWYQQKSSQAPKLLFHYYDKDFNNEADTPDNFQSRRPNTSFCFLDIRSPGLGDTAMYLCATSRDLLAVEQFFGPGTRLTVL.

This clonotype was detected many times. This chain uses TRBV19 with TRBJ1-2, with D perhaps matching TRBD1 (6 bases). Trimming cost V 4 bases and J 4 bases, with 22 bases left between them. Germline CDR1 and CDR2: LNHDA and SQIVND (reference sequence). The CDR3 covers 17 residues. The CDR3 here is CASSKRLWTDVIYGYTF. CDR3 bases: TGTGCCAGTAGTAAACGATTGTGGACAGATGTGATCTATGGCTACACCTTC. Based on the CDR3 plus reference TRBV19 and TRBJ1-2, the full variable domain is DGGITQSPKYLFRKEGQNVTLSCEQNLNHDAMYWYRQDPGQGLRLIYYSQIVNDFQKGDIAEGYSVSREKKESFPLTVTSAQKNPTAFYLCASSKRLWTDVIYGYTFGSGTRLTVV.

Ten or more counts support this clonotype. The J gene is TRBJ2-1, the V gene TRBV9, with D unresolved. Germline V gives CDR1 SGDLS, CDR2 YYNGEE. V was shortened by 2 bases and J by 8 bases, with 17 bases between the two germline ends. The length of the CDR3 is 15 residues. The DNA for the CDR3 is TGTGCCAGCAGCGTGGGTCCCGGGTCAGCCTATGAGCAGTTCTTC. Its protein product is CASSVGPGSAYEQFF.

This clonotype has a handful of counts. The J gene is TRBJ2-5, the V gene TRBV29-1; TRBD2 aligns across 13 bases. This CDR3 has 15 residues. Germline-derived CDR1 and CDR2 are SQVTM and ANQGSEA. V was pared by 6 bases and J by 0 bases, with 4 bases of the junction left unmatched. CDR3 amino acids: CSVLLAGGDQETQYF. CDR3 coding DNA: TGCAGCGTCCTACTAGCGGGGGGGGACCAAGAGACCCAGTACTTC.

This clonotype came up many times. DNA for the CDR3: TGTGCCAGCTCACCGCTGCAGGGGGTGCCGGGGGAGCAGTACTTC. It is translated as CASSPLQGVPGEQYF. The chain links TRBV18 to TRBJ2-7; 7 bases are a match to TRBD1. V trimming: 3 bases; J trimming: 7 bases; junction bases outside the gene matches: 12. Germline-derived CDR1 and CDR2 are KGHSH and LQKENI. The length of the CDR3 is 15 residues.

This clonotype was counted many times. J is TRBJ1-2 and V is TRBV12-3 or TRBV12-4, with a tentative D call TRBD1 (6 bases). The CDR3 is made up of 15 amino acids. V lost 7 bases, J lost 4 bases, and 19 bases lay in between. The CDR3 region is CASTFRDTGSYGYTF. In nucleotides, the CDR3 is TGTGCCAGCACCTTCCGGGACACCGGTTCCTATGGCTACACCTTC.

In its sample, this clonotype was seen many times. The rearrangement links TRBV2 to TRBJ2-4, with TRBD1 as a possible D gene (6 bases). The CDR3 runs 14 residues. Deletions cut 6 bases from V and 0 bases from J, with 9 bases between. Germline V lookup: CDR1 SNHLY, CDR2 FYNNEI. The CDR3 reads CASRPGVAKNIQYF. The CDR3 nucleotides read TGTGCCAGCAGGCCAGGGGTAGCCAAAAACATTCAGTACTTC.

There are many counts of this clonotype. The chain uses TRBV18 and TRBJ1-5, with unresolved D. This CDR3 has 15 amino acids. V was cut by 4 bases and J by 4 bases, with 14 bases left in between. The V gene's germline CDR1 is KGHSH and CDR2 LQKENI. The DNA for the CDR3 is TGTGCCAGCTCACTCCTTGGATCCCCTAATCAGCCCCAGCATTTT. This encodes CASSLLGSPNQPQHF.

This clonotype was recorded at least ten times. A junction boundary mismatches the germline segment, possibly from a read error. The CDR3 reads CASSTGGQQYF. CDR3 DNA sequence: TGTGCTAGCAGTACCGGGGGACAGCAGTATTTT. V and J are TRBV7-7 and TRBJ2-3; D may correspond to TRBD1 or TRBD2 (6 bases each). Germline V gene lookup returns CDR1 SSHAT and CDR2 FNYEAQ (reference sequence). This CDR3 spans 11 amino acids.

This clonotype occurred many times. This chain connects TRBV12-3 or TRBV12-4 to TRBJ2-7; the match to TRBD2 covers 13 bases. V was clipped by 5 bases and J by 3 bases; unmatched bases: 4. This CDR3 has 15 residues. In DNA form, the CDR3 reads TGTGCCAGCAGTCTCAGGACTAGCGGGGGCTACGAGCAGTACTTC. Translated, it gives CASSLRTSGGYEQYF.

The rearrangement uses TRBV10-3 and TRBJ1-1; D unclear. The CDR3 has 12 residues. V shed 6 bases and J shed 4 bases, with 9 bases lying between them. Per the germline V gene, CDR1 is ENHRY and CDR2 is SYGVKD. The CDR3 loop reads CAIRVGSTEAFF. In nucleotides, the CDR3 is TGTGCCATCAGGGTCGGTTCCACTGAAGCTTTCTTT.

This clonotype has ten or more counts. The rearrangement uses TRBV11-2 and TRBJ1-6; D might be TRBD1 (6 bases). The V gene lost 10 bases and the J gene lost 7 bases, with 8 bases spanning the gap. The CDR3 is 11 amino acids. CDR1 SGHAT and CDR2 FQNNGV come from the germline V gene. The CDR3 DNA reads as TGTGCCACCCAGGGGAATTCACCCCTCCACTTT. Residues: CATQGNSPLHF.

This clonotype was seen many times. The genes are TRBV12-3 or TRBV12-4 and TRBJ1-6; the D is unclear. The germline V and J ends were trimmed by 5 bases and 7 bases, with 18 bases remaining between them. This CDR3 has 16 residues. As DNA, the CDR3 is TGTGCCAGCAGTATCCATGCGGGTCCTACCAATTCACCCCTCCACTTT. Its translation: CASSIHAGPTNSPLHF.

This clonotype was picked up a small number of times. V and J are TRBV12-3 or TRBV12-4 and TRBJ2-2; D may be TRBD2 (6 bases). The CDR3 covers 16 residues. V was shortened by 4 bases and J by 6 bases, with 18 bases between the two germline ends. The CDR3 bases are TGTGCCAGCAGTTCACTAGTGACGAGCGGGTCCGGGGAGCTGTTTTTT. This encodes CASSSLVTSGSGELFF.

This clonotype appeared many times. The chain joins TRBV3-1 to TRBJ2-5; D ambiguous. Trimming shortened V by 1 base and J by 0 bases, and 9 bases separated the two germline ends. Germline V gene data show CDR1 as LGHDT and CDR2 as YNNKEL (reference sequence). The CDR3 length is 15 residues. The CDR3 DNA sequence: TGTGCCAGCAGCCAAGGACACCAGTACCAAGAGACCCAGTACTTC. It yields the protein CASSQGHQYQETQYF.

This clonotype was found many times. The V call is TRBV5-1, the J call TRBJ1-2; no clear D. CDR3 length equals 14 residues. Trimming shortened V by 4 bases and J by 1 base, and 11 bases separated the two germline ends. Germline values: CDR1 SGHRS, CDR2 YFSETQ. The CDR3 here is CASSTQTSNYGYTF. In DNA, the CDR3 is TGCGCCAGCAGCACACAGACAAGTAACTATGGCTACACCTTC.

The V gene is TRBV5-1, the J gene TRBJ1-1, with D perhaps matching TRBD1 (5 bases). V lost 4 bases to trimming and J lost 1 base, with 14 bases between them. The CDR3 runs to 15 residues. Germline CDR1 and CDR2: SGHRS and YFSETQ. The CDR3 coding sequence is TGCGCCAGCAGCGTCGGGGACCGCGAGAACACTGAAGCTTTCTTT. Translated, it gives CASSVGDRENTEAFF.

This clonotype was counted at least ten times. The chain joins TRBV5-1 to TRBJ2-3; D call uncertain. The germline V gene encodes CDR1 SGHRS and CDR2 YFSETQ. The CDR3 spans 16 residues. Trimming left V 0 bases short and J 0 bases short, with 11 bases between. The CDR3 loop reads CASSLGLIFSTDTQYF. The CDR3 DNA follows: TGCGCCAGCAGCTTGGGACTCATCTTTAGCACAGATACGCAGTATTTT.

This clonotype was counted many times. The chain carries TRBV19 and TRBJ2-1; 8 bases line up with TRBD1. Losses at the gene ends were 6 bases for V and 5 bases for J; bases not matched to a gene: 9. CDR1 and CDR2 from the germline V gene are LNHDA and SQIVND (reference sequence). This CDR3 comprises 15 residues. This CDR3 reads CASRRDRSRDNEQFF. CDR3 DNA sequence: TGTGCCAGTAGGAGGGACAGGTCTAGGGACAATGAGCAGTTCTTC.

This clonotype was seen a handful of times. The V call is TRBV12-3 or TRBV12-4, the J call TRBJ2-1, with a possible D match to TRBD1 (7 bases). Trimming stripped 0 bases from V and 5 bases from J, with 14 bases between. The CDR3 is made up of 16 amino acids. CDR3 sequence: CASSLAVFRGDNEQFF. The CDR3 bases are TGTGCCAGCAGTTTAGCTGTTTTCAGGGGGGACAATGAGCAGTTCTTC.

This clonotype has a count of ten or more. The chain uses TRBV7-2 and TRBJ1-5; the D gene is possibly TRBD1 (5 bases). Trimming removed 1 base from V and 5 bases from J, with 6 bases in between. The CDR3 consists of 13 residues. In germline, CDR1 is SGHTA, CDR2 FQGNSA. CDR3 nucleotide sequence: TGTGCCAGCAGCTTAGGACAGTATCAGCCCCAGCATTTT. Encoded protein: CASSLGQYQPQHF.

This clonotype came up many times. The CDR3 nucleotides read TGTGCCAGCAGTTTCCGGCGGGAGAGCGCAGATACGCAGTATTTT. Amino acid sequence: CASSFRRESADTQYF. The V and J genes are TRBV12-3 or TRBV12-4 and TRBJ2-3; 7 bases fit TRBD2. The CDR3 sequence is 15 residues long. With V trimmed by 3 bases and J by 4 bases, 7 bases remained unmatched.

This clonotype was counted only a few times. V is TRBV12-3 or TRBV12-4 and J is TRBJ2-5; maybe TRBD2 (5 bases). The CDR3 is 13 amino acids. The V end was cut by 3 bases, the J end by 4 bases, with 9 bases between. As DNA, the CDR3 is TGTGCCAGCAGTTTTGGAGGTCGAGAGACCCAGTACTTC. Protein sequence: CASSFGGRETQYF.